Each of the 30 T cell receptor beta chains below was sequenced from the same sample in a study of beta chain features in type 1 diabetes. Findings of the study overall: Among patients with Type 1 diabetes, TCRB CDR3s were moderately but significantly shorter in every one of the four CD4+ subsets.

All of the isolated RNA was reverse transcribed, so expressed TCRB transcripts were sequenced. Generated by immunoSEQ multiplex PCR, the TCRdb table keeps only in-frame clones and is missing some. The sample has some 660,000 clones; roughly 13% are singletons. No cognate antigen is known for these TCRs. Material: naive CD4+ T cells from blood. The receptor source for this set is a young man with type 1 diabetes.

In its sample, this clone was seen a few times. This chain links TRBV6-5 with TRBJ1-1; D is unclear. V was cut by 6 bases and J by 1 base, with 12 bases left in between. The CDR3 loop spans 14 amino acids. In germline, CDR1 is MNHEY, CDR2 SVGAGI. The CDR3 is CASSPGMENTEAFF. The CDR3 nucleotides are TGTGCCAGCAGCCCTGGCATGGAGAACACTGAAGCTTTCTTT.

This clone showed up just a few times. The V gene is TRBV13, the J gene TRBJ2-2; D gene unclear. The germline V gene has CDR1 PRHDT and CDR2 FYEKMQ (reference sequence). CDR3 length: 15 residues. V was clipped by 2 bases and J by 4 bases, with 11 bases between them. CDR3 DNA: TGTGCCAGCAGCTTAAGGCCCGTGGGCACCGGGGAGCTGTTTTTT. As protein: CASSLRPVGTGELFF.

This rearrangement joins TRBV27 to TRBJ2-5; weak D call: TRBD2 (5 bases). Trimming removed 0 bases from V and 9 bases from J, with 11 bases in between. Germline V gives CDR1 MNHEY, CDR2 SMNVEV (reference sequence). The CDR3 runs to 13 residues. The CDR3 region is CASSLSPGKAQYF. CDR3 nucleotide sequence: TGTGCCAGCAGTTTATCCCCGGGGAAGGCCCAGTACTTC.

The V gene is TRBV4-3, the J gene TRBJ2-2; perhaps TRBD2 as D (6 bases). Germline V gene sequence: CDR1 LGHNA, CDR2 YSLEER. The V end lost 0 bases, the J end lost 6 bases, and 14 bases lay between the germline ends. CDR3 length equals 16 residues. The CDR3 loop is CASSQDEGREAGELFF. Here the CDR3 DNA reads TGCGCCAGCAGCCAAGATGAAGGCAGGGAGGCCGGGGAGCTGTTTTTT.

In its sample, this clone was seen a few times. V usage is TRBV7-9 and J usage is TRBJ2-2; a possible D gene is TRBD2 (5 bases). This CDR3 contains 14 residues. V shed 2 bases and J shed 6 bases, with 10 bases lying between them. Germline V lookup: CDR1 SEHNR, CDR2 FQNEAQ (reference sequence). The CDR3: CASSLIGGPGELFF. The CDR3, as DNA: TGTGCCAGCAGCTTAATAGGCGGGCCCGGGGAGCTGTTTTTT.

This clone occurred once. CDR3 in DNA: TGTGCCACCAGCAGAGGAAGGCCGGGGAGCAATCAGCCCCAGCATTTT. This codes for CATSRGRPGSNQPQHF. This chain links TRBV15 with TRBJ1-5, with D unresolved. The CDR3 is 16 amino acids. Germline lookup yields CDR1 LNHNV and CDR2 YYDKDF (reference sequence). V lost 1 base and J lost 1, with 11 bases in between.

The chain links TRBV19 to TRBJ2-1, with 9 bases that match TRBD2. V shed 3 bases, J shed 6 bases, and the junction held 6 bases outside the gene matches. Germline loops: CDR1 LNHDA, CDR2 SQIVND (reference sequence). The CDR3 runs to 15 residues. CDR3: CASSIQAGGGNEQFF. The CDR3 nucleotides are TGTGCCAGTAGTATCCAAGCGGGGGGAGGCAATGAGCAGTTCTTC.

This clone was found a few times. The chain joins TRBV27 to TRBJ2-7; TRBD2 might be the D (5 bases). This CDR3 spans 14 amino acids. V dropped 4 bases and J dropped 0 bases, with 10 bases sitting between them. CDR1 and CDR2 (germline): MNHEY, SMNVEV (reference sequence). The CDR3 region has the DNA TGTGCCAGCAGTTCTCTCGCGGGCTCCTACGAGCAGTACTTC. This translates into CASSSLAGSYEQYF.

The chain employs TRBV27 and TRBJ2-3; 8 positions agree with TRBD2. The germline V gene encodes CDR1 MNHEY and CDR2 SMNVEV (reference sequence). V lost 2 bases to trimming and J lost 0 bases; unmatched junction nucleotides: 4. The CDR3 consists of 16 residues. In DNA form, the CDR3 reads TGTGCCAGCAGTTTAAGACTAGCGCCTAGCACAGATACGCAGTATTTT. The encoded protein is CASSLRLAPSTDTQYF.

Only a few counts were recorded for this clone. The chain combines TRBV9 with TRBJ2-2; 8 bases align to TRBD1. The CDR3 contains 15 residues. With 0 bases clipped from V and 7 bases from J, the junction kept 5 bases outside the gene matches. The V gene's germline CDR1 is SGDLS and CDR2 YYNGEE. The chain's CDR3 is CASSVGTGWDGELFF. DNA of the CDR3: TGTGCCAGCAGCGTAGGGACAGGGTGGGACGGGGAGCTGTTTTTT.

The chain recombines TRBV1 with TRBJ2-5; TRBD2, the table's D call, lacks a check against the DNA. TRBV1 is termed a pseudogene. The CDR3 contains 18 residues. This chain's CDR3 is CTSSQDWEREPLRETQYF. The CDR3 nucleotides read TGCACCAGCAGCCAAGATTGGGAGCGGGAGCCCCTCAGAGAGACCCAGTACTTC.

V and J are TRBV29-1 and TRBJ2-3; 10 bases agree with TRBD2. CDR3 length: 19 residues. Per germline, CDR1 SQVTM and CDR2 ANQGSEA. This CDR3 reads CTLQGIGASGSASTDTQYF. CDR3 bases: TGCACCCTTCAGGGTATCGGGGCTAGCGGGAGCGCTAGCACAGATACGCAGTATTTT.

The V call is TRBV4-2, the J call TRBJ2-7; tentatively, D is TRBD2 (7 bases). Per the germline V gene, CDR1 is LGHNA and CDR2 is YNFKEQ. There are 15 residues in the CDR3. Trimming pared 9 bases from V and 2 bases from J, leaving 20 bases between. The CDR3 DNA reads as TGTGCCAGTGCCTTGTTGGCGGGGGCGACCTACGAGCAGTACTTC. This sequence encodes CASALLAGATYEQYF.

Points on this clone: Distinct nucleotide sequences in the sample also encode this CDR3. This rearrangement joins TRBV30 to TRBJ2-5; 8 nucleotides align to TRBD1. Germline V gene sequence: CDR1 GTSNPN, CDR2 SVGIG (reference sequence). The CDR3 spans 13 residues. V dropped 2 bases and J dropped 4; count of bases not matched to a gene: 3. CDR3 nucleotide sequence: TGTGCCTGGAGTCCAGGGGGCGCAGAGACCCAGTACTTC. It specifies CAWSPGGAETQYF.

The table lists this clone with a few counts. The chain carries TRBV6-5 and TRBJ2-5; 11 nucleotides align to TRBD2. The CDR3 runs 15 residues. CDR1 is MNHEY and CDR2 is SVGAGI in the germline V gene. J was trimmed by 4 bases and V by 3 bases; bases with no gene match: 4. Here the CDR3 DNA reads TGTGCCAGCAGTTATCCTACTAGCGGGAGAGAGACCCAGTACTTC. Translated: CASSYPTSGRETQYF.

A few counts support this clone. The V and J genes are TRBV7-8 and TRBJ2-7, with 13 bases identical to TRBD2. There are 16 residues in the CDR3. J lost 2 bases, V lost 1 base, and 2 bases had no gene match. Germline lookup yields CDR1 SGHVS and CDR2 FQNEAQ. CDR3 DNA sequence: TGTGCCAGCAGCTTAGGACTAGCGGGGGGCGCCTACGAGCAGTACTTC. Amino acid sequence: CASSLGLAGGAYEQYF. Drawing the rest from reference TRBV7-8 and TRBJ2-7, the complete variable domain is GAGVSQSPRYKVAKRGQDVALRCDPISGHVSLFWYQQALGQGPEFLTYFQNEAQLDKSGLPSDRFFAERPEGSVSTLKIQRTQQEDSAVYLCASSLGLAGGAYEQYFGPGTRLTVT.

There are a few counts of this clone. The chain joins TRBV11-2 to TRBJ2-7, with TRBD1 identical over 8 bases. Germline trimming cut 5 bases from V and 3 bases from J; bases unmatched to any gene: 0. CDR1 SGHAT and CDR2 FQNNGV come from the germline V gene. The CDR3 length is 12 residues. CDR3 bases: TGTGCCAGCAGCGGACAGGGCTACGAGCAGTACTTC. Translation: CASSGQGYEQYF.

As for this clone: Other DNA sequences in the same sample also yield this CDR3. This chain joins TRBV9 and TRBJ2-1; D is uncertain. The CDR3 runs 16 residues. V was shortened by 0 bases and J by 0 bases, with 10 bases between the two germline ends. Looked up from germline, CDR1 is SGDLS and CDR2 is YYNGEE. Written as DNA, the CDR3 is TGTGCCAGCAGCGTAGATCCCGGAAGCTCCTACAATGAGCAGTTCTTC. The encoded protein is CASSVDPGSSYNEQFF.

The sample holds a few counts of this clone. The chain has TRBV18 and TRBJ1-5; 8 positions match TRBD1. The J segment lost 2 bases and the V segment lost 10 bases, leaving 4 bases of the junction unmatched. The CDR3 sequence is 13 residues long. Germline lookup yields CDR1 KGHSH and CDR2 LQKENI. In DNA, the CDR3 is TGTGCCACCAAACAGGGGGGCAATCAGCCCCAGCATTTT. Its protein is CATKQGGNQPQHF.

V gene TRBV23-1 combines with J gene TRBJ1-2; D may be TRBD1 (6 bases). TRBV23-1 is an ORF; its function is uncertain. The CDR3 consists of 11 residues. The CDR3 protein is CAGDQGCGYTF. CDR3 DNA: TGCGCTGGGGATCAGGGGTGTGGCTACACCTTC.

This chain connects TRBV30 to TRBJ2-3, with D possibly called TRBD1 or TRBD2 (5 bases each). V lost 2 bases to trimming and J lost 3 bases, with 9 bases between them. The length of the CDR3 is 13 residues. The V gene's germline CDR1 is GTSNPN and CDR2 SVGIG (reference sequence). The CDR3 spells CAWSRDPTDTQYF. In DNA form, the CDR3 reads TGTGCCTGGAGTAGGGACCCAACAGATACGCAGTATTTT. The variable domain in full, completed from reference TRBV30 and TRBJ2-3, reads SQTIHQWPATLVQPVGSPLSLECTVEGTSNPNLYWYRQAAGRGLQLLFYSVGIGQISSEVPQNLSASRPQDRQFILSSKKLLLSDSGFYLCAWSRDPTDTQYFGPGTRLTVL.

This chain uses TRBV5-1 with TRBJ2-3; 8 nucleotides match TRBD2. V was clipped by 4 bases and J by 3 bases; unmatched bases: 10. There are 16 residues in the CDR3. Germline CDR1 reads SGHRS; CDR2 reads YFSETQ. This CDR3 is CASSPRRAGVTDTQYF. DNA for the CDR3: TGCGCCAGCAGCCCCCGGAGAGCGGGAGTGACAGATACGCAGTATTTT.

In its sample, this clone was seen a few times. CDR3 amino acids: CATESGTDFFEQYF. CDR3 in DNA: TGTGCCACGGAGTCGGGGACAGACTTCTTCGAGCAGTACTTC. V gene TRBV30 combines with J gene TRBJ2-7, with 7 nucleotides matching TRBD1. The ends lost 8 bases at V and 6 bases at J; junction bases unmatched: 16. Germline V CDR1 and CDR2: GTSNPN, SVGIG (reference sequence). The CDR3 has 14 residues.

The V call is TRBV19, the J call TRBJ2-1; unclear D gene. V was clipped by 3 bases and J by 1 base, with 16 bases between them. Germline V lookup: CDR1 LNHDA, CDR2 SQIVND (reference sequence). There are 17 residues in the CDR3. CDR3 coding DNA: TGTGCCAGTAGTATTCGTATTGTGTATGGATCCTACAATGAGCAGTTCTTC. It yields the protein CASSIRIVYGSYNEQFF.

This clone came up a few times. The chain has TRBV30 and TRBJ2-1, with 7 bases fitting TRBD2. This CDR3 has 15 residues. CDR1 and CDR2 (germline): GTSNPN, SVGIG (reference sequence). J gave up 12 bases and V 3 bases, and 17 bases lay outside the gene matches. The CDR3: CAWRVGGTLGLPQFF. The CDR3 nucleotides read TGTGCCTGGAGGGTCGGAGGGACCCTGGGACTACCGCAGTTCTTC.

The CDR3 DNA reads TGTGCCAGCAGCTTTGCCCCGCGTACAGAGACCCAGTACTTC. Protein product: CASSFAPRTETQYF. The chain employs TRBV11-2 and TRBJ2-5; no firm D call. The CDR3 consists of 14 residues. Germline V CDR1 and CDR2: SGHAT, FQNNGV. Trimming stripped 3 bases from V and 4 bases from J, with 12 bases between.

This clone was counted only a few times. The chain couples TRBV10-3 to TRBJ1-3, with unresolved D. This CDR3 comprises 14 residues. V lost 2 bases to trimming and J lost 0 bases, with 5 bases between them. Germline V lookup: CDR1 ENHRY, CDR2 SYGVKD. The DNA of the CDR3 is TGTGCCATCAGTGAGGGTCTCTCTGGAAACACCATATATTTT. It translates to CAISEGLSGNTIYF.

This clone was recorded a few times. The same CDR3 can be traced to other DNA sequences in this sample. This sequence joins TRBV7-2 and TRBJ2-7; TRBD2 matches at 10 bases. CDR1 is SGHTA and CDR2 is FQGNSA in the germline V gene. Trimming took 4 bases from V and 0 from J; bases not matched to a gene: 3. The CDR3 runs to 15 residues. CDR3 sequence: CASSWTSGNSYEQYF. As DNA, the CDR3 is TGTGCCAGCAGCTGGACTAGCGGAAACTCCTACGAGCAGTACTTC.

CDR3 amino acids: CASSWGPSSNEQFF. The CDR3 DNA reads TGCGCCAGCAGCTGGGGGCCTTCGAGCAATGAGCAGTTCTTC. This chain uses TRBV5-1 with TRBJ2-1; D possibly corresponds to TRBD1 (6 bases). CDR1 SGHRS and CDR2 YFSETQ come from the germline V gene. The CDR3 runs to 14 residues. V lost 3 bases, J lost 6 bases, and 13 bases lay in between.

The rearrangement links TRBV7-2 to TRBJ1-2; possible D gene TRBD1, 6 bases. The CDR3 is made up of 15 amino acids. CDR1 and CDR2 from the germline V gene are SGHTA and FQGNSA. Trimming shortened V by 7 bases and J by 4 bases, and 19 bases separated the two germline ends. CDR3 amino acids: CASTSINWGAYGYTF. The DNA of the CDR3 is TGTGCCAGCACTTCTATCAACTGGGGGGCCTATGGCTACACCTTC.